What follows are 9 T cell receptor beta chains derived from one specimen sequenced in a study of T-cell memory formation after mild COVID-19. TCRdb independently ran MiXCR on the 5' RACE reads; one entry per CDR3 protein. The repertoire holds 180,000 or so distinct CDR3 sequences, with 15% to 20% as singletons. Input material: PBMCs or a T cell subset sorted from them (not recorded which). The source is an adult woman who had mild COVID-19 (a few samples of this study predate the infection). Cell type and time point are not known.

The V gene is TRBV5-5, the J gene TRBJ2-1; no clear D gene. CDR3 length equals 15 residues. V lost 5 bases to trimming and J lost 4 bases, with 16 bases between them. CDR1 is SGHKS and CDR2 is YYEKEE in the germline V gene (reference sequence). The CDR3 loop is CASRGGRSRYNEQFF. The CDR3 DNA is TGTGCCAGCAGAGGTGGGCGATCCCGATACAATGAGCAGTTCTTC. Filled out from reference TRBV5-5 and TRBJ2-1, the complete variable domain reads DAGVTQSPTHLIKTRGQQVTLRCSPISGHKSVSWYQQVLGQGPQFIFQYYEKEERGRGNFPDRFSARQFPNYSSELNVNALLLGDSALYLCASRGGRSRYNEQFFGPGTRLTVL.

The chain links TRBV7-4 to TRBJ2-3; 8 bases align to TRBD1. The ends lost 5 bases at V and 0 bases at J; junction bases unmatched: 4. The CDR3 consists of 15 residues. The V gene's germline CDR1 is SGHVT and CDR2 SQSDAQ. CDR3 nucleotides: TGTGCCAGCAGCACGGGGACAGGTAGCACAGATACGCAGTATTTT. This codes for CASSTGTGSTDTQYF.

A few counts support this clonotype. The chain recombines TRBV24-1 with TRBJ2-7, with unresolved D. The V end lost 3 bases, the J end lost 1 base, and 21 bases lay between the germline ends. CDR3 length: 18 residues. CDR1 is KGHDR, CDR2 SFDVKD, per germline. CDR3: CATSDKTTNPGLSYEQYF. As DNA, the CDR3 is TGTGCCACCAGTGATAAAACGACCAACCCGGGCCTTTCCTACGAGCAGTACTTC.

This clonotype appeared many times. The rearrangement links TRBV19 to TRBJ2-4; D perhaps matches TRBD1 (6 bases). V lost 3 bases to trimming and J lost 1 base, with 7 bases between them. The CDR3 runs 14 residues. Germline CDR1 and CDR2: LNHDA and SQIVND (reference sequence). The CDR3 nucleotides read TGTGCCAGTAGTATTCAGGGGGCCAAAAACATTCAGTACTTC. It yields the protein CASSIQGAKNIQYF.

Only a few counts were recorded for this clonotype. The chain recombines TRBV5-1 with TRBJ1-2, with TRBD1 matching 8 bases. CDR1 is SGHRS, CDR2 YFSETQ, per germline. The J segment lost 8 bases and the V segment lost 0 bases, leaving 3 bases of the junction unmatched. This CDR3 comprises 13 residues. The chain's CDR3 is CASSLGQGKGYTF. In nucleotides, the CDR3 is TGCGCCAGCAGCTTGGGACAGGGGAAGGGCTACACCTTC.

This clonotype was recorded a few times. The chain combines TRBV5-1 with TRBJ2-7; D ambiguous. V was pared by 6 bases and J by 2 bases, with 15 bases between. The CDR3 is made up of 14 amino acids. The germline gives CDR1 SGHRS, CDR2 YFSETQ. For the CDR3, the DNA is TGCGCCAGCACCCCAAACAGCTTTACCTACGAGCAGTACTTC. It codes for CASTPNSFTYEQYF. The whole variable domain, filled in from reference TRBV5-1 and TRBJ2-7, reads KAGVTQTPRYLIKTRGQQVTLSCSPISGHRSVSWYQQTPGQGLQFLFEYFSETQRNKGNFPGRFSGRQFSNSRSEMNVSTLELGDSALYLCASTPNSFTYEQYFGPGTRLTVT.

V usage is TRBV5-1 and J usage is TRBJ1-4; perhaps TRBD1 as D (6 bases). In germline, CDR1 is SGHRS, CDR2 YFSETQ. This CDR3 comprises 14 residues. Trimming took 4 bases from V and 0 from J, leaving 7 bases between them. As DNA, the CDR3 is TGCGCCAGCAGCCGGACAGCAACTAATGAAAAACTGTTTTTT. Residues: CASSRTATNEKLFF.

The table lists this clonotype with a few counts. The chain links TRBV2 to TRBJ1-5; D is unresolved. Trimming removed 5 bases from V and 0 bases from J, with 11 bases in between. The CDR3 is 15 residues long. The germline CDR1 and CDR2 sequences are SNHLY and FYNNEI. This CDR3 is CASSRQDNSNQPQHF. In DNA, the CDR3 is TGTGCCAGCAGTAGGCAAGACAATAGCAATCAGCCCCAGCATTTT.

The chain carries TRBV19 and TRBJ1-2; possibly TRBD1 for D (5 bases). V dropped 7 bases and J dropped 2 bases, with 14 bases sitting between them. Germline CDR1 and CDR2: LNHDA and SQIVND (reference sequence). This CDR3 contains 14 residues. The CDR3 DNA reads TGTGCCAGTAAGGAGGGCAGGGCCAACTATGGCTACACCTTC. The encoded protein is CASKEGRANYGYTF.